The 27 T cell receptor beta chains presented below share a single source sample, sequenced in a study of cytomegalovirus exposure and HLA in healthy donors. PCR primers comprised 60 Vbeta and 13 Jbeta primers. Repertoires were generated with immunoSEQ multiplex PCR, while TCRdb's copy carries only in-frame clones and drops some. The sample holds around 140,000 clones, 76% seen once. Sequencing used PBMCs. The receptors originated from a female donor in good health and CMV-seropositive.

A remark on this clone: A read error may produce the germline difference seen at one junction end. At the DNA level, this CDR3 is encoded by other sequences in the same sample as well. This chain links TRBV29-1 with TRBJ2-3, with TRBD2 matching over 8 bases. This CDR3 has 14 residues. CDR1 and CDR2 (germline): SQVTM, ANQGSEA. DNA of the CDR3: TGCAGCGTCGAAGCCAGCGGGAGCCAAGATACGCAGTATTTT. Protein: CSVEASGSQDTQYF.

The CDR3 loop is CASGRTGYNSPLHF. CDR3 sequence (DNA): TGTGCCAGCGGGCGGACAGGGTATAATTCACCCCTCCACTTT. The chain joins TRBV27 to TRBJ1-6, with 8 bases identical to TRBD1. Germline trimming cut 8 bases from V and 4 bases from J; bases unmatched to any gene: 4. CDR3 length: 14 amino acids. Germline CDR1 reads MNHEY; CDR2 reads SMNVEV (reference sequence).

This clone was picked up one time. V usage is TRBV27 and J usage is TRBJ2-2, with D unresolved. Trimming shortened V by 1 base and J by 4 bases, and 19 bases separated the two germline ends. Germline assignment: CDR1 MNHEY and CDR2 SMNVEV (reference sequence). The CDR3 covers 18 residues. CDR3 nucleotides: TGTGCCAGCAGTTTATACTCCTACGAGGCGTTGGGCACCGGGGAGCTGTTTTTT. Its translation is CASSLYSYEALGTGELFF.

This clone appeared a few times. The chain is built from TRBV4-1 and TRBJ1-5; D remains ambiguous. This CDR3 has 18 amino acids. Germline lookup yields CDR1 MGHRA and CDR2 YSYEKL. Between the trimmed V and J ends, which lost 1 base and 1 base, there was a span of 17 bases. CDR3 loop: CASSQVARVRSSNQPQHF. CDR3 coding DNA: TGCGCCAGCAGCCAAGTAGCCCGGGTAAGGAGCAGCAATCAGCCCCAGCATTTT.

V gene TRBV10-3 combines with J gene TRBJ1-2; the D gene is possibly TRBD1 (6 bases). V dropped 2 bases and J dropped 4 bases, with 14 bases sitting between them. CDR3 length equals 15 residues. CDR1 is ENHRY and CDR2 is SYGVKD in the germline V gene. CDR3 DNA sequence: TGTGCCATCAGTGAGCCAGAGACAGGCATCTATGGCTACACCTTC. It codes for CAISEPETGIYGYTF.

CDR3 protein: CASRNADPGQGTPSSYNEQFF. The DNA for the CDR3 is TGTGCCAGCAGAAACGCTGACCCGGGACAGGGCACCCCAAGCTCCTACAATGAGCAGTTCTTC. J is TRBJ2-1 and V is TRBV7-3, with 9 bases fitting TRBD1. This CDR3 comprises 21 residues. CDR1 SGHTA and CDR2 FQGTGA come from the germline V gene. The ends lost 6 bases at V and 0 bases at J; junction bases unmatched: 21.

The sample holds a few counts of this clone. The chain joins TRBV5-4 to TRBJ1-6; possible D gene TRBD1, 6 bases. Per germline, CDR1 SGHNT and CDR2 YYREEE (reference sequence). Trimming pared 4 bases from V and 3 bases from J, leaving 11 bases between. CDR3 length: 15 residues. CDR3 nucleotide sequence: TGTGCCAGCAGCAGTAACAGGGTCTATAATTCACCCCTCCACTTT. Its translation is CASSSNRVYNSPLHF.

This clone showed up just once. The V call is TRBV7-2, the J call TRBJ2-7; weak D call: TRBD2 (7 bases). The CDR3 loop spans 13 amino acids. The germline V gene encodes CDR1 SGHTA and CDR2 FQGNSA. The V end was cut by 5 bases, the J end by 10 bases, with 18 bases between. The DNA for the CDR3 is TGTGCCAGCAGCCCTGAAATGGGGGGGCTTCAGTACTTC. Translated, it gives CASSPEMGGLQYF.

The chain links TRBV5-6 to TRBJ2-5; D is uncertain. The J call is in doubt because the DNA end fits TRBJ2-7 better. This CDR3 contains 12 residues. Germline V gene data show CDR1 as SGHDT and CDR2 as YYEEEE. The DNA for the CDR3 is TGTGCCAGCAGCTTGACGAGCTACGAGCAGTACTTC. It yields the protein CASSLTSYEQYF.

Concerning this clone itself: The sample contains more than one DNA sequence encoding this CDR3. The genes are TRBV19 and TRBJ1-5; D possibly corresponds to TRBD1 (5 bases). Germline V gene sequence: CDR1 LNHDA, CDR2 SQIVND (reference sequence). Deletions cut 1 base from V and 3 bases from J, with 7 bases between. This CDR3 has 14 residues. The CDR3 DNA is TGTGCCAGTAGTATAGCAGGGTTCAATCAGCCCCAGCATTTT. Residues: CASSIAGFNQPQHF.

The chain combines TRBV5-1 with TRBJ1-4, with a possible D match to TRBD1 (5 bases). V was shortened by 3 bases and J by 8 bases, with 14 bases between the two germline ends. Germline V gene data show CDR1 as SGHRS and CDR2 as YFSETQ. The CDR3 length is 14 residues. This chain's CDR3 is CASSWEQEGEKLFF. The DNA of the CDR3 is TGCGCCAGCAGCTGGGAACAGGAGGGGGAAAAACTGTTTTTT.

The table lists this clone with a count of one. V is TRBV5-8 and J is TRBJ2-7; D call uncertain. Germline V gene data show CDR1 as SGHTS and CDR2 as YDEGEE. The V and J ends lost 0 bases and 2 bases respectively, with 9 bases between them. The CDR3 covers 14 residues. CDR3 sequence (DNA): TGTGCCAGCAGCTTGGGCCTAACAGCCTACGAGCAGTACTTC. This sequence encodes CASSLGLTAYEQYF.

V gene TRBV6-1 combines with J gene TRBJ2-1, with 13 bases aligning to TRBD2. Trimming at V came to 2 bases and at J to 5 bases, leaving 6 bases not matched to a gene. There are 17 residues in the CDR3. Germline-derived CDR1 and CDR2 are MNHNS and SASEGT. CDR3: CASSERGLAGLNNEQFF. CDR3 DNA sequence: TGTGCCAGCAGTGAAAGGGGACTAGCGGGATTGAACAATGAGCAGTTCTTC.

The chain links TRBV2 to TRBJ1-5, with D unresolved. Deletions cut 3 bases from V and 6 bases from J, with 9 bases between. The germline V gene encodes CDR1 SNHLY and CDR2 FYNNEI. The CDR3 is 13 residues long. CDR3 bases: TGTGCCAGCAGTGAGCGGGCAGGTCAGCCCCAGCATTTT. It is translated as CASSERAGQPQHF.

The CDR3: CASTPSGGSSTDTQYF. The CDR3 nucleotides read TGTGCCAGCACCCCAAGCGGGGGATCTAGCACAGATACGCAGTATTTT. The chain carries TRBV9 and TRBJ2-3; 8 nucleotides align to TRBD2. The CDR3 consists of 16 residues. Germline lookup yields CDR1 SGDLS and CDR2 YYNGEE. The trim removed 6 bases at V and 0 bases at J, leaving 9 bases unmatched.

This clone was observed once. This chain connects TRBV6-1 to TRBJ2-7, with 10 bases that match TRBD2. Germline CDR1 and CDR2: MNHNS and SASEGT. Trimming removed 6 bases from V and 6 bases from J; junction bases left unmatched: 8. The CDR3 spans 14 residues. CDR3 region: CASRSGTSVLEQYF. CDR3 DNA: TGTGCCAGCAGATCCGGGACTAGCGTTCTCGAGCAGTACTTC.

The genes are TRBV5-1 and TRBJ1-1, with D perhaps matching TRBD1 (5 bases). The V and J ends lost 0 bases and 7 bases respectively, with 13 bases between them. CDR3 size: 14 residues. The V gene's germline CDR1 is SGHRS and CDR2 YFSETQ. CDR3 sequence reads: CASSLGGGGDEAFF. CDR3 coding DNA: TGCGCCAGCAGCTTGGGTGGGGGAGGGGATGAAGCTTTCTTT.

DNA for the CDR3: TGTGCCTGGAGTTACAGGAACACTGAAGCTTTCTTT. Translation gives CAWSYRNTEAFF. The V gene is TRBV30, the J gene TRBJ1-1; D call uncertain. The CDR3 has 12 amino acids. V shed 2 bases and J shed 1 base, with 5 bases lying between them. The V gene's germline CDR1 is GTSNPN and CDR2 SVGIG (reference sequence).

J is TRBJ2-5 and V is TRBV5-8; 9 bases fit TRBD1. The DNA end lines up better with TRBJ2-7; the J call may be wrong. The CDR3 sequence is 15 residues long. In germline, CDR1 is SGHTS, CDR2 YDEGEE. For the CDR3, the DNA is TGTGCCAGCAGCTTGCTCGGACAGGGGTCGTCCGAGCAGTACTTC. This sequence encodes CASSLLGQGSSEQYF.

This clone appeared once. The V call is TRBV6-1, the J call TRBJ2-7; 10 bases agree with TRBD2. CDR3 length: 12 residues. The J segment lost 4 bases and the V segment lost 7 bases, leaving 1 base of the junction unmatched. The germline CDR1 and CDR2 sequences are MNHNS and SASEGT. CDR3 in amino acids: CASTAGGYEQYF. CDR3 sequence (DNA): TGTGCCAGCACAGCGGGAGGGTACGAGCAGTACTTC.

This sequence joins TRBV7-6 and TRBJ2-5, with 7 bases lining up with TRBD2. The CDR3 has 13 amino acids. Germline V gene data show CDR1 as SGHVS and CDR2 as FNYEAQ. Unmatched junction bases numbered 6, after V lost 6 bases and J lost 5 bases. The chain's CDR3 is CASSHSGKETQYF. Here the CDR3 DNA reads TGTGCCAGCAGTCACAGCGGGAAGGAGACCCAGTACTTC.

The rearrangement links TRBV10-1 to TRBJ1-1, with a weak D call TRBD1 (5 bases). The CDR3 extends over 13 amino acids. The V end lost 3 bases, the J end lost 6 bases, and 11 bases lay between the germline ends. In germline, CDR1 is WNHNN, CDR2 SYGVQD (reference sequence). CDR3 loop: CASSESQGAEAFF. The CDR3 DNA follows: TGCGCCAGCAGTGAATCGCAGGGCGCTGAAGCTTTCTTT.

This CDR3 reads CASSLGFRQANEQFF. The CDR3 nucleotides are TGTGCCAGCAGCTTAGGATTTAGACAGGCCAACGAGCAGTTCTTC. V usage is TRBV7-9 and J usage is TRBJ2-1; TRBD1 might be the D (6 bases). V lost 1 base to trimming and J lost 10 bases, with 17 bases between them. Germline loops: CDR1 SEHNR, CDR2 FQNEAQ (reference sequence). The CDR3 is 15 residues long.

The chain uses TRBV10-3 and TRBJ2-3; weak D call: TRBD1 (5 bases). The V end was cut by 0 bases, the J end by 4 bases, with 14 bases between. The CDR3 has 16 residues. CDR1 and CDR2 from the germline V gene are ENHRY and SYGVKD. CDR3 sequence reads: CAISESVGPAPDTQYF. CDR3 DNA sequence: TGTGCCATCAGTGAGTCGGTGGGGCCAGCGCCAGATACGCAGTATTTT.

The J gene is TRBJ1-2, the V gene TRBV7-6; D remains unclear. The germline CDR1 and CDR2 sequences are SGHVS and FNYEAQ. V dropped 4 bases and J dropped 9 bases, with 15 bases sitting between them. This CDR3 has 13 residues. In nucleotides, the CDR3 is TGTGCCAGCAGCTCGTCGGGCCCCGGGAGCTACACCTTC. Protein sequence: CASSSSGPGSYTF.

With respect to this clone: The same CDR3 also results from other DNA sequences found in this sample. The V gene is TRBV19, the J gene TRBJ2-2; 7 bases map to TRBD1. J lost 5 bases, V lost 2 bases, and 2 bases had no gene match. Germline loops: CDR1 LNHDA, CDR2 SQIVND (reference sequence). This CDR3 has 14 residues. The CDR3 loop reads CASSISGGTGELFF. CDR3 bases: TGTGCCAGTAGTATATCAGGGGGAACCGGGGAGCTGTTTTTT.

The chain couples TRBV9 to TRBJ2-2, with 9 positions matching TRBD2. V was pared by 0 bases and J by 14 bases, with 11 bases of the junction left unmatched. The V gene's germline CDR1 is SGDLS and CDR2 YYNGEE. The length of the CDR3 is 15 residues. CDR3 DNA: TGTGCCAGCAGCGTAGACAGCGGGAGGCCCCGGGTCCTGTTTTTT. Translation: CASSVDSGRPRVLFF.